The clone carrying this T cell receptor (beta chain) was seen a handful of times. Antigen unknown. It was approximately 10 milliliters of peripheral blood that were drawn from each donor. This record belongs to a study of blood T cells in healthy people across ages. The study, taken as a whole, reports: With unsorted PBMCs, a conclusive comparison of naive versus antigen-experienced cells was not possible. Naive T cell percentage showed a strong correlation with TCR beta diversity.

A second PCR, run for roughly 7 to 12 cycles, used a sample-barcoded 5' primer plus a J-beta primer mix. TCRdb reprocessed the 5' RACE reads with MiXCR, giving one entry per CDR3 protein. The data contain fewer than 1,000,000 distinct CDR3 sequences, 40% to 50% of them singletons. Germline CDR1 and CDR2: LNHNV and YYDKDF (reference sequence). With 1 base removed from V and 4 bases from J, the gap between germline ends came to 13 bases. CDR3 length: 15 amino acids. The gene calls are TRBV15 and TRBJ1-2; D perhaps matches TRBD1 (5 bases). What was sequenced was blood. This sequence was found in a man aged 55-75 years in good health. The CDR3 DNA reads TGTGCCACCAGCAGAGCACAGGACGTTGGCTATGGCTACACCTTC. Translation gives CATSRAQDVGYGYTF.